This T cell receptor (beta chain) is drawn from a study of CD8+CD57+ T cells in acquired aplastic anemia. Study details: An average of roughly 11 million reads for CD4+ cells was obtained from healthy donors.

The germline CDR1 and CDR2 sequences are SGDLS and YYNGEE. This CDR3 spans 14 amino acids. V gave up 3 bases and J gave up 7 bases; unmatched junction bases: 3. Researchers used genomic DNA as the template to profile TCR beta VDJ and CDR3. MiXCR, applied by TCRdb to the reads, yields one record per CDR3 protein. The sample yields about 170,000 distinct CDR3 sequences, around 60% seen once. Worth noting for this clonotype: What it binds is unknown.

Notes on the study in general: In common between the patients and the controls were approximately 30 CD8+ CDR3 sequences.

The chain links TRBV9 to TRBJ1-6, with 8 positions matching TRBD1. This clonotype originated in a human donor in good health. The sequencing sample was made of sorted CD4+, CD8+, or CD8+CD57+ T cells (not recorded which) from PBMCs. The CDR3 reads CASSETGANSPLHF. The CDR3 DNA reads TGTGCCAGCAGCGAGACAGGGGCCAATTCACCCCTCCACTTT.